Sequencing of this T cell receptor beta chain was carried out in a study of response to subunit inactivated influenza vaccine. This clonotype was seen a handful of times. MiXCR, applied by TCRdb to the RT-PCR reads, yields one record per CDR3 protein. The sample records about 180,000 distinct CDR3 sequences, roughly 10% being singletons. Germline lookup yields CDR1 MNHEY and CDR2 SMNVEV (reference sequence). CDR3 length equals 13 residues. Deletions cut 6 bases from V and 8 bases from J, with 14 bases between. The specimen comprised CD8+ T cells sorted from PBMCs, sampled around 25 months after vaccination. The clonotype originates from a man between 50 and 69 years old who received an inactivated influenza vaccine. The chain is built from TRBV27 and TRBJ2-1; unclear D gene. In DNA, the CDR3 is TGTGCCAGCAGCTTCGGGTCTGTAGATGAGCAGTTCTTC. Protein product: CASSFGSVDEQFF.